The clone carrying this T cell receptor (beta chain) was counted a single time. The data stem from a study of blood T cell repertoires in COVID-19. Trimming removed 2 bases from V and 1 base from J, with 12 bases in between. CDR3 length: 15 residues. From germline, CDR1 is SGHTS and CDR2 YDEGEE. Clones were sequenced by immunoSEQ multiplex PCR, and TCRdb holds only the in-frame ones, with some missing. The sample yields 140,000 to 150,000 clones, 75% to 90% seen once. Sample: peripheral blood. The chain recombines TRBV5-8 with TRBJ1-2; D may be TRBD1 (5 bases). The TCR sequence derives from a man in his 70s who had recovered from COVID-19. CDR3 sequence reads: CASSFGGTRNYGYTF. Here the CDR3 DNA reads TGTGCCAGCAGCTTCGGGGGGACTCGTAACTATGGCTACACCTTC.